Listed below are T cell receptor beta chains from one sample, sequenced in a study of blood T cells in healthy people across ages. One entry per CDR3 protein results from TCRdb running MiXCR on the 5' RACE reads. The sample gives approximately 600,000 distinct CDR3 sequences, under 65% of which show up once; about two fifths is in the top ten. The sequenced sample consisted of blood. These receptors all come from a man aged 55 to 70 in good health. Both conserved end residues are trimmed from each CDR3. Fields, in order: J gene, V gene, CDR3 protein.

>TRBJ1-2|TRBV20-1
SARSQAYGYT
>TRBJ1-2|TRBV20-1
SARDSGQGANYGYT
>TRBJ2-5|TRBV25-1
ASTSLGQGEETQY
>TRBJ1-6|TRBV5-4
ASSRDTYRNSPLH
>TRBJ2-1|TRBV12-3/TRBV12-4
ASSLTRSQQF
>TRBJ2-7|TRBV28
ASSLNRDGQY
>TRBJ2-1|TRBV18
ASSPPGINEQF
>TRBJ2-6|TRBV5-1
ASSRDTNSGANVLT
>TRBJ2-1|TRBV29-1
SVPNAGYYEQF
>TRBJ2-5|TRBV3-1
ASSQTASRTQY
>TRBJ2-7|TRBV6-6
ASSSTGFYEQY
>TRBJ1-6|TRBV3-1
ASSEIGDAGSPLH
>TRBJ2-5|TRBV20-1
SARDLGTYLYNEQY
>-|TRBV10-3
AISDDPYEQY
>TRBJ1-2|TRBV5-1
ASSWGQATLNYGYT
>TRBJ2-7|TRBV7-9
ASSPGTSALGEQY
>TRBJ1-1|TRBV2
ASIPDRLNTEAF
>TRBJ1-4|TRBV7-2
ASSDRLGRNEKLF
>TRBJ2-5|TRBV3-1
ASSQATSGGPETQY
>TRBJ1-2|TRBV12-3/TRBV12-4
ASSNSYGYT
>TRBJ1-2|TRBV29-1
TAGDRDYGYT
>TRBJ2-5|TRBV7-2
ASSTDRGLFETQY
>TRBJ2-3|TRBV7-2
ASSLRSRPAKDTQY
>TRBJ2-5|TRBV12-3/TRBV12-4
ASSTNPETQY
>TRBJ2-7|TRBV5-1
ASSGRPRGSYEQY
>TRBJ2-1|TRBV4-1
ASSQADGAHNEQF
>TRBJ2-5|TRBV11-2
ASSFGQAGGSRETQY
>TRBJ1-6|TRBV20-1
GSKGPGNSPLH
>TRBJ2-3|TRBV27
ASSLSAGLGTDTQY
>TRBJ2-5|TRBV11-2
ASSLDGDRAQY
>TRBJ2-3|TRBV5-1
ASSLAQLTDTQY
>TRBJ2-3|TRBV12-3/TRBV12-4
ASRATSGGASADTQY
>TRBJ2-5|TRBV20-1
SARDRLALETQY
>TRBJ2-1|TRBV5-5
ASSLSSTARGETQF
>TRBJ2-3|TRBV14
ASSRTRTDTQY
>TRBJ1-2|TRBV18
ASSPAIERGYT
>TRBJ2-7|TRBV11-1
ASSLSAGGPYEQY
>TRBJ2-2|TRBV18
AGGNGAYTGELF
>TRBJ1-6|TRBV20-1
SARGGHNSPLH
>TRBJ2-5|TRBV10-3
AISESVGSETQY
>TRBJ1-2|TRBV2
ATRADNYGYT
>TRBJ2-5|TRBV29-1
SAGKTSGGSFGETQY
>TRBJ2-5|TRBV11-2
ASRRPRVVEQY
>TRBJ1-5|TRBV20-1
SARSEVNQPQH
>TRBJ2-7|TRBV20-1
SAVTATYEQY
>TRBJ2-1|TRBV5-5
ASSVWGLSNEQF
>TRBJ2-3|TRBV4-2
ASSQGGGPRDTQY
>TRBJ2-2|TRBV12-3/TRBV12-4
ASSPGLAGGPGTGELF
>TRBJ2-7|TRBV7-9
ASSLWQHEQY